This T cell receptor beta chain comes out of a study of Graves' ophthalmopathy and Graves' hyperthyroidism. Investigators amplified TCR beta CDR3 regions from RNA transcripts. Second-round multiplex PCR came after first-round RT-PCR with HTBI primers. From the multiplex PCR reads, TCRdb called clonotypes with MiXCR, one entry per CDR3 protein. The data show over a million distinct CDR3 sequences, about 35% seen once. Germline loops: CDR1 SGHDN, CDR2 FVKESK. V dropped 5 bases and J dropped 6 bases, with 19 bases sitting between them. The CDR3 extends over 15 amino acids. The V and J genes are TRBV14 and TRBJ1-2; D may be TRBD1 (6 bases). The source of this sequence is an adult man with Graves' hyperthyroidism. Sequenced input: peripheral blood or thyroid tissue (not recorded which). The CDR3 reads CASSFVGTRNDGYTF. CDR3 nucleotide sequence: TGTGCCAGCAGCTTCGTGGGGACACGGAATGATGGCTACACCTTC.